The 17 T cell receptor beta chains below come from one sample, sequenced in a study of blood T cell repertoires in COVID-19. TCRdb's table, derived via immunoSEQ multiplex PCR, lists solely in-frame clones and lacks some. The sample consists of about 250,000 clones, roughly 91% of them appearing once. Sequenced: peripheral blood. The source is a man aged 25 to 40 with COVID-19, enrolled during active disease.

This chain links TRBV7-9 with TRBJ2-1, with 9 nucleotides matching TRBD1. CDR3 length equals 17 residues. Trimming took 1 base from V and 5 from J; bases not matched to a gene: 9. The V gene's germline CDR1 is SEHNR and CDR2 FQNEAQ (reference sequence). The CDR3 nucleotides read TGTGCCAGCAGCTTAGTCTTCTCCGGGACAGGGAACAATGAGCAGTTCTTC. It specifies CASSLVFSGTGNNEQFF.

The V call is TRBV5-6, the J call TRBJ1-6; weak D call: TRBD1 (5 bases). V was trimmed by 0 bases and J by 9 bases, leaving 7 bases between them. Germline V CDR1 and CDR2: SGHDT, YYEEEE. The CDR3 length is 13 residues. Here the CDR3 reads CASSLGGLSPLHF. The CDR3 DNA sequence: TGTGCCAGCAGCTTGGGGGGACTTTCACCCCTCCACTTT.

The rearrangement joins TRBV5-1 to TRBJ1-1; D is undetermined. This CDR3 comprises 12 residues. Deletions cut 7 bases from V and 8 bases from J, with 15 bases between. In germline, CDR1 is SGHRS, CDR2 YFSETQ. This CDR3 is CASPWVGLEAFF. The CDR3 bases are TGCGCCAGCCCGTGGGTTGGGCTAGAAGCTTTCTTT.

The rearrangement joins TRBV3-1 (or the pseudogene TRBV3-2) to TRBJ2-3, with D maybe TRBD1 (6 bases). The CDR3 runs to 13 residues. Trimming removed 6 bases from V and 2 bases from J, with 9 bases in between. CDR1 and CDR2 (germline): LGHDT, YNNKEL (reference sequence). CDR3 bases: TGTGCCAGCAGGCACAGGGACACAGATACGCAGTATTTT. This gives the protein CASRHRDTDTQYF.

The chain combines TRBV25-1 with TRBJ1-2, with D possibly matching TRBD1 (6 bases). CDR3 length: 14 residues. V was cut by 4 bases and J by 7 bases, with 16 bases left in between. Germline-derived CDR1 and CDR2 are MGHDK and SYGVNS. The CDR3: CASSAQGLLSGYTF. Here the CDR3 DNA reads TGTGCCAGCAGTGCACAGGGTTTACTGAGTGGCTACACCTTC.

The chain is built from TRBV19 and TRBJ1-2; 8 bases align to TRBD1. CDR3 size: 13 residues. CDR1 is LNHDA and CDR2 is SQIVND in the germline V gene (reference sequence). V lost 5 bases to trimming and J lost 8 bases; unmatched junction nucleotides: 7. CDR3 loop: CASSPGQGRGYTF. CDR3 DNA sequence: TGTGCCAGTAGTCCCGGACAGGGTAGGGGCTACACCTTC.

V is TRBV6-5 and J is TRBJ1-5; TRBD1 is a possible D gene (5 bases). The ends were cut back, 4 bases at V and 9 bases at J, with 19 bases in the middle. There are 15 residues in the CDR3. CDR1 and CDR2 from the germline V gene are MNHEY and SVGAGI. Written as DNA, the CDR3 is TGTGCCAGCAGTTCCCAGGGCCTAGGCGAGAGGCCCCAGCATTTT. It codes for CASSSQGLGERPQHF.

This clone came up once. The CDR3 nucleotides are TGTGCCAGCAGCCGGGACTCCGTCAATGAGCAGTTCTTC. Translation gives CASSRDSVNEQFF. The chain carries TRBV2 and TRBJ2-1, with a weak D call TRBD2 (6 bases). Germline assignment: CDR1 SNHLY and CDR2 FYNNEI. This CDR3 comprises 13 residues. With 6 bases removed from V and 6 bases from J, the gap between germline ends came to 12 bases.

The chain has TRBV9 and TRBJ2-1, with D possibly TRBD1 on 6 matching bases. V lost 4 bases, J lost 8 bases, and 19 bases lay in between. The length of the CDR3 is 15 residues. Germline loops: CDR1 SGDLS, CDR2 YYNGEE. As DNA, the CDR3 is TGTGCCAGCAGCTCCCACCCCCTCAGGGGACATGAGCAGTTCTTC. This encodes CASSSHPLRGHEQFF. Using reference TRBV9 and TRBJ2-1 for the parts outside the CDR3, the full variable domain is DSGVTQTPKHLITATGQRVTLRCSPRSGDLSVYWYQQSLDQGLQFLIQYYNGEERAKGNILERFSAQQFPDLHSELNLSSLELGDSALYFCASSSHPLRGHEQFFGPGTRLTVL.

The chain links TRBV5-4 to TRBJ1-2; the D gene is possibly TRBD1 (5 bases). Germline-derived CDR1 and CDR2 are SGHNT and YYREEE (reference sequence). V gave up 4 bases and J gave up 5 bases, with 15 bases separating them. This CDR3 is built from 14 residues. The CDR3 here is CASSGALTTYGYTF. The CDR3 region has the DNA TGTGCCAGCAGCGGGGCCCTCACTACTTATGGCTACACCTTC.

In this sample, this clone turned up once. The gene calls are TRBV7-9 and TRBJ1-3, with D unclear. V dropped 1 base and J dropped 0 bases, with 10 bases sitting between them. Germline values: CDR1 SEHNR, CDR2 FQNEAQ (reference sequence). The CDR3 covers 16 residues. The CDR3 loop reads CASSLELDYSGNTIYF. The CDR3 nucleotides are TGTGCCAGCAGCTTAGAGCTAGACTACTCTGGAAACACCATATATTTT.

This chain links TRBV27 with TRBJ1-2; 9 nucleotides line up with TRBD1. Germline lookup yields CDR1 MNHEY and CDR2 SMNVEV (reference sequence). With V trimmed by 4 bases and J by 5 bases, 5 bases remained unmatched. This CDR3 contains 14 residues. The CDR3, as DNA: TGTGCCAGCAGTTCGGACAGGGGCCTGTATGGCTACACCTTC. Encoded protein: CASSSDRGLYGYTF.

The genes are TRBV11-2 and TRBJ1-2; perhaps TRBD1 as D (5 bases). V lost 4 bases to trimming and J lost 4 bases, with 7 bases between them. Germline-derived CDR1 and CDR2 are SGHAT and FQNNGV. The CDR3 is made up of 12 amino acids. The CDR3 reads CASSSDSYGYTF. The CDR3 DNA is TGTGCCAGCAGCTCTGACAGCTATGGCTACACCTTC. The variable domain in full, with the rest retrieved from reference TRBV11-2 and TRBJ1-2, is EAGVAQSPRYKIIEKRQSVAFWCNPISGHATLYWYQQILGQGPKLLIQFQNNGVVDDSQLPKDRFSAERLKGVDSTLKIQPAKLEDSAVYLCASSSDSYGYTFGSGTRLTVV.

The chain employs TRBV7-9 and TRBJ1-2; 8 nucleotides agree with TRBD1. The CDR3 contains 14 residues. V shed 3 bases, J shed 5 bases, and the junction held 5 bases outside the gene matches. From germline, CDR1 is SEHNR and CDR2 FQNEAQ (reference sequence). The CDR3 region has the DNA TGTGCCAGCAGCTTCCCGGACAGGGATTATGGCTACACCTTC. This sequence encodes CASSFPDRDYGYTF.

In this sample, this clone turned up once. The chain recombines TRBV9 with TRBJ2-7; 7 nucleotides match TRBD1. The CDR3 has 14 amino acids. V trimming: 0 bases; J trimming: 5 bases; junction bases outside the gene matches: 5. Germline V gene lookup returns CDR1 SGDLS and CDR2 YYNGEE. Here the CDR3 reads CASSVVGTADEQYF. The CDR3 nucleotides read TGTGCCAGCAGCGTAGTAGGGACAGCAGACGAGCAGTACTTC.

This chain uses TRBV15 with TRBJ1-5, with D possibly matching TRBD1 (5 bases). The CDR3 has 17 residues. V was trimmed by 0 bases and J by 1 base, leaving 13 bases between them. Per the germline V gene, CDR1 is LNHNV and CDR2 is YYDKDF (reference sequence). DNA for the CDR3: TGTGCCACCAGCAGAGATCTCACGGGGGGAAGCAATCAGCCCCAGCATTTT. It is translated as CATSRDLTGGSNQPQHF. Supplemented by reference TRBV15 and TRBJ1-5, the full variable domain reads DAMVIQNPRYQVTQFGKPVTLSCSQTLNHNVMYWYQQKSSQAPKLLFHYYDKDFNNEADTPDNFQSRRPNTSFCFLDIRSPGLGDTAMYLCATSRDLTGGSNQPQHFGDGTRLSIL.

The chain recombines TRBV4-1 with TRBJ1-5, with 7 bases aligning to TRBD1. V lost 1 base and J lost 6; bases outside the gene matches: 6. The V gene's germline CDR1 is MGHRA and CDR2 YSYEKL. The CDR3 has 15 amino acids. CDR3: CASSQVGGLAQPQHF. The CDR3 coding sequence is TGCGCCAGCAGCCAAGTAGGGGGCTTAGCTCAGCCCCAGCATTTT.